The source of this T cell receptor (beta chain) is a study of cytomegalovirus exposure and HLA in healthy donors. This clone was seen a handful of times. Its antigen is still unknown. Whole-study findings and limits: The only immune exposure information that was available was CMV serostatus.

V lost 10 bases to trimming and J lost 2 bases; unmatched junction nucleotides: 4. CDR3 length equals 14 residues. Germline values: CDR1 SNHLY, CDR2 FYNNEI. PCR used 60 Vbeta primers and 13 Jbeta primers. Using immunoSEQ multiplex PCR, the repertoire was profiled, and TCRdb retains in-frame clones only, with some absent. In the table there are 150,000 or so clones, 70% to 80% of which are singletons. The sequencing input was PBMCs. The chain employs TRBV2 and TRBJ2-2, with 10 bases identical to TRBD2. The TCR originated in a man over 45 in good health and CMV-seropositive. CDR3 amino acids: CATQRGGNTGELFF. The CDR3 DNA reads TGTGCCACCCAGCGGGGGGGCAACACCGGGGAGCTGTTTTTT.